This TCR beta chain emerged from a study of blood T cell repertoires in COVID-19. Study background: The cDNA or gDNA used as material had been derived from T cells, B-cell-depleted T cells, or PBMCs.

V lost 0 bases to trimming and J lost 4 bases, with 11 bases between them. The V gene's germline CDR1 is SGHKS and CDR2 YYEKEE (reference sequence). This CDR3 contains 15 residues. Original processing notes: Amplification with reference gene primers provided the estimates of nucleated cell counts. Some clones are missing from TCRdb's copy, which holds only in-frame ones; the method was immunoSEQ multiplex PCR. The D gene and trimming were derived from the DNA, and the V and J assignments and clone size from that table. The data show fewer than 250,000 clones, roughly 84% seen once. This rearrangement joins TRBV5-5 to TRBJ2-1; TRBD1 might be the D (6 bases). The sequence was collected from a human donor in a cohort sampled during active COVID-19. The sample consisted of peripheral blood. The CDR3 region has the DNA TGTGCCAGCAGCTTGGAGGGGACAAATTACAATGAGCAGTTCTTC. Protein product: CASSLEGTNYNEQFF.